This T cell receptor (beta chain) comes out of a study of radiotherapy plus CTLA-4 blockade in lung cancer. Whole-study context: Objective responses were documented in 15% to 20% of patients, with disease control in just over 30%.

In the case of this clone: In the same sample, other DNA sequences code for this CDR3.

Assay used: immunoSEQ multiplex PCR; TCRdb lists only in-frame clones, some missing. In the table there are approximately 83,000 clones, over 70% of which are singletons. Sample: peripheral blood, taken from a patient treated with radiotherapy plus ipilimumab. This TCR was recovered from a human donor with non-small cell lung cancer who had a partial response to radiotherapy plus ipilimumab. Some clones in this sample may be carry-over from other donors' samples.

This CDR3 is CAWSVRGSYGYTF. The CDR3 coding sequence is TGTGCCTGGAGTGTACGAGGATCTTACGGCTACACCTTC. The genes are TRBV30 and TRBJ1-2; D is unresolved. Germline V CDR1 and CDR2: GTSNPN, SVGIG (reference sequence). The CDR3 contains 13 residues. V lost 0 bases and J 8 bases, leaving 13 bases between the germline ends.